Below are 12 T cell receptor beta chains sequenced from a single sample in a study of OX40 agonist ivuxolimab in advanced cancers. Receptor libraries were prepared by the immunoSEQ multiplex PCR assay. TCRdb retrieved this table from immuneACCESS and kept in-frame rearrangements only. Not all clones are present; in checked studies, unresolved V genes account for under half, and no reason is known for the remainder. Present in this sample are more than 70,000 clones, around 80% of which were seen just once. The ten largest account for approximately 0.44% of the sample. Sequenced here: CD4+ or CD8+ T cells sorted from blood, sampled in a trial of the OX40 agonist ivuxolimab. Receptors originate from an adult with an advanced solid tumor such as melanoma, head and neck, liver or kidney cancer.

The chain carries TRBV11-1 and TRBJ1-1; TRBD1 aligns across 7 bases. CDR1 and CDR2 (germline): SGHAT, FQDESV (reference sequence). There are 12 residues in the CDR3. With V trimmed by 8 bases and J by 1 base, 1 base remained unmatched. CDR3 protein: CASRQGNTEAFF. CDR3 DNA: TGTGCCAGCCGACAGGGGAACACTGAAGCTTTCTTT.

This rearrangement joins TRBV5-1 to TRBJ2-1, with TRBD2 identical over 8 bases. With 0 bases clipped from V and 5 bases from J, the junction kept 7 bases outside the gene matches. The CDR3 is 16 residues long. Germline V CDR1 and CDR2: SGHRS, YFSETQ. In DNA form, the CDR3 reads TGCGCCAGCAGCTTGGTCGCCGGGGGGGCTAACAATGAGCAGTTCTTC. Its protein is CASSLVAGGANNEQFF.

The chain employs TRBV7-8 and TRBJ2-3; 12 bases match TRBD2. Germline V gene sequence: CDR1 SGHVS, CDR2 FQNEAQ. The CDR3 is made up of 16 amino acids. Germline trimming cut 1 base from V and 7 bases from J; bases unmatched to any gene: 6. For the CDR3, the DNA is TGTGCCAGCAGCTTAGAGGGACTAGCGGGCCCTAATACGCAGTATTTT. Its translation: CASSLEGLAGPNTQYF.

This clone was picked up a small number of times. This chain connects TRBV28 to TRBJ1-1, with D possibly TRBD1 on 5 matching bases. The ends were cut back, 2 bases at V and 8 bases at J, with 9 bases in the middle. The CDR3 has 12 amino acids. The germline V gene encodes CDR1 MDHEN and CDR2 SYDVKM. CDR3 loop: CASSLAGREAFF. For the CDR3, the DNA is TGTGCCAGCAGTTTAGCGGGGCGGGAAGCTTTCTTT.

The chain carries TRBV5-1 and TRBJ2-3; TRBD2 aligns across 8 bases. The CDR3 runs 15 residues. V shed 1 base, J shed 3 bases, and the junction held 4 bases outside the gene matches. The germline gives CDR1 SGHRS, CDR2 YFSETQ. CDR3 sequence reads: CASSLNLAGTDTQYF. In nucleotides, the CDR3 is TGCGCCAGCAGCTTGAACCTAGCGGGTACAGATACGCAGTATTTT.

This clone was counted a few times. V is TRBV28 and J is TRBJ2-5, with TRBD1 as a possible D gene (6 bases). Per germline, CDR1 MDHEN and CDR2 SYDVKM. V dropped 8 bases and J dropped 5 bases, with 9 bases sitting between them. This CDR3 comprises 11 residues. The CDR3 coding sequence is TGTGCCAGCCATCAGGGGGAGACCCAGTACTTC. This translates into CASHQGETQYF.

J is TRBJ2-5 and V is TRBV6-5; either TRBD1 or TRBD2 may supply D (5 bases each). The CDR3 consists of 15 residues. Germline V gene sequence: CDR1 MNHEY, CDR2 SVGAGI. Trimming removed 4 bases at V and 5 bases at J, with 17 bases between. The DNA for the CDR3 is TGTGCCAGCAGTTTCCAAGGGACCTCCATCGAGACCCAGTACTTC. Encoded protein: CASSFQGTSIETQYF.

The chain joins TRBV5-1 to TRBJ2-2; D is possibly TRBD1 or TRBD2 (6 bases each). The CDR3 spans 15 residues. Trimming shortened V by 0 bases and J by 3 bases, and 9 bases separated the two germline ends. CDR1 is SGHRS and CDR2 is YFSETQ in the germline V gene. The DNA of the CDR3 is TGCGCCAGCAGCTTGGAGGGGGGATACACCGGGGAGCTGTTTTTT. Its translation is CASSLEGGYTGELFF.

The chain links TRBV28 to TRBJ1-3; D might be TRBD1 (5 bases). V was pared by 1 base and J by 3 bases, with 13 bases between. CDR1 is MDHEN and CDR2 is SYDVKM in the germline V gene. CDR3 length equals 16 residues. In nucleotides, the CDR3 is TGTGCCAGCAGTTTATACGGCCGGGACCGTGGAAACACCATATATTTT. It codes for CASSLYGRDRGNTIYF.

In its sample, this clone was seen a few times. The V call is TRBV5-1, the J call TRBJ2-5, with TRBD2 matching 12 bases. The V and J ends lost 0 bases and 4 bases, in that order; junction bases with no gene match: 4. Germline CDR1 is SGHRS and CDR2 is YFSETQ. The CDR3 contains 16 residues. In DNA, the CDR3 is TGCGCCAGCAGCTTGGAACGGACTAGCGGGGTAGAGACCCAGTACTTC. It yields the protein CASSLERTSGVETQYF.

This clone has just a few counts. This chain uses TRBV18 with TRBJ1-6, with no clear D. The CDR3 is 15 amino acids. Germline values: CDR1 KGHSH, CDR2 LQKENI. The V end was cut by 2 bases, the J end by 5 bases, with 10 bases between. The CDR3 is CASSPASFDNSPLHF. CDR3 sequence (DNA): TGTGCCAGCTCACCAGCGAGCTTTGATAATTCACCCCTCCACTTT.

This clone has more than one count but fewer than ten. The V call is TRBV5-1, the J call TRBJ1-6; D not certain. The CDR3 loop spans 13 amino acids. Between the trimmed V and J ends, which lost 0 bases and 7 bases, there was a span of 5 bases. The germline V gene has CDR1 SGHRS and CDR2 YFSETQ. The DNA of the CDR3 is TGCGCCAGCAGCTTGGAGCTGAATTCACCCCTCCACTTT. Translated: CASSLELNSPLHF.